What follows describes a single T cell receptor (beta chain). There are 13 residues in the CDR3. With V trimmed by 5 bases and J by 6 bases, 6 bases remained unmatched. The data were taken from a study of blood T cell repertoires in COVID-19. Data came from immunoSEQ multiplex PCR; TCRdb stores just in-frame clones and leaves some out. This repertoire shows approximately 480,000 clones, about 90% found once; its top ten account for 0.7%. This rearrangement joins TRBV12-3 or TRBV12-4 to TRBJ1-1; 7 bases align to TRBD1. The TCR sequence derives from a woman between 18 and 29 years old who had recovered from COVID-19. The sequenced sample consisted of PBMCs or T cells enriched from blood (not recorded which). Here the CDR3 DNA reads TGTGCCAGCAGTAAAGACAGGGAGGCTGAAGCTTTCTTT. Translated: CASSKDREAEAFF.